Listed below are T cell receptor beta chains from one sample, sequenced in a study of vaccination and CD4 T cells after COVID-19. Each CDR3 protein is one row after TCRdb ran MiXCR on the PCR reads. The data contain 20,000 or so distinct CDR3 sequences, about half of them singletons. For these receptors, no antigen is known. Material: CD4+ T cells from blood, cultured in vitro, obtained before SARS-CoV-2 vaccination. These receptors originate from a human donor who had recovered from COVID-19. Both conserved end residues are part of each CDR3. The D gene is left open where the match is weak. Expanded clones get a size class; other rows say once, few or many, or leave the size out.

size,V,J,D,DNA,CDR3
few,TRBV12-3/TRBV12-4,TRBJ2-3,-,TGTGCCAGCAGTCTAGGAGATACGCAGTATTTT,CASSLGDTQYF
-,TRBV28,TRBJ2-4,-,TGTGCCAGTGGATTACTAGCCAAAAACATTCAGTACTTC,CASGLLAKNIQYF
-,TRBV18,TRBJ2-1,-,TGTGCCAGCTCACCGGGTCATGAGCAGTTCTTC,CASSPGHEQFF
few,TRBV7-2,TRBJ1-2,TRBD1,TGTGCCAGCAGCGAAGACAGGGCTTCCCTTTATGGCTACACCTTC,CASSEDRASLYGYTF
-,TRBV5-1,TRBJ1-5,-,TGCGCCAGCCGGCGAAGGACCAGGGAGGGTGATGGCAATCAGCCCCAGCATTTT,CASRRRTREGDGNQPQHF
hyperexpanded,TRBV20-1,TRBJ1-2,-,TGCAGTGCTAGAGATCCCCGGGGTGCAGGGTTCAACTATGGCTACACCTTC,CSARDPRGAGFNYGYTF
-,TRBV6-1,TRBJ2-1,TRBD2,TGTGCCAGCACCAGGTTAGCGGGAGGGTCCCCTTACAATGAGCAGTTCTTC,CASTRLAGGSPYNEQFF
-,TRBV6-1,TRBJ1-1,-,TGTGCCAGCTCAACAGCGGGGGGGGGTGCTTTCTTT,CASSTAGGGAFF
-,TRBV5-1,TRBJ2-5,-,TGCGCCAGCAGCTCCTACGAGAAAGAGACCCAGTACTTC,CASSSYEKETQYF
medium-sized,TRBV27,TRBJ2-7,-,TGTGCCAGCAGACCAAACCAAGACTACGAGCAGTACTTC,CASRPNQDYEQYF
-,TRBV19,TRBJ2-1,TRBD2,TGTGCCAGTAGTATAGCTAGCGGGAGGGGGTATGAGCAGTTCTTC,CASSIASGRGYEQFF
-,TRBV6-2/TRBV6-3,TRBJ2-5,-,TGTGCCAGCAGTACGCTACCCCGACCTCCGGGGGAGACCCAGTACTTC,CASSTLPRPPGETQYF
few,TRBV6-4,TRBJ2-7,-,TGTGCCAGCAGTGAACGGGCCGGATTGCCCTACGAGCAGTACTTC,CASSERAGLPYEQYF
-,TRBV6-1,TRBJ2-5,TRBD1,TGTGCCAGCAGTGAATCCCATCCAGGGGGTTTACAAGAGACCCAGTACTTC,CASSESHPGGLQETQYF
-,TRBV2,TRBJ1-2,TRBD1,TGTGCCAGCAGAGCCCGACAGGGTAACTATGGCTACACCTTC,CASRARQGNYGYTF
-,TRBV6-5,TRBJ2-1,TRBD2,TGTGCCAGCAGTTATTGGCGGGAGGGCAATGAGCAGTTCTTC,CASSYWREGNEQFF
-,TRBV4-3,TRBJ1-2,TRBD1,TGCGCCAGCAGCCCGACAGGGGGCCATGGCTACACCTTC,CASSPTGGHGYTF
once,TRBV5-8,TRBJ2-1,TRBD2,TGTGCCAGCAGCCTGGGACTAGCGAACTACAATGAGCAGTTCTTC,CASSLGLANYNEQFF
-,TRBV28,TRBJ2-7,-,TGTGCCAGCAGACGGACGGACCTCTACGAGCAGTACTTC,CASRRTDLYEQYF
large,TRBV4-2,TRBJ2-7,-,TGTGCCAGCAGCCAAGTAACTAGTGAACCTGGCGAGCAGTACTTC,CASSQVTSEPGEQYF
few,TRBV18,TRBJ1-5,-,TGTGCCAGCTCACCGGGTGGGCAGCCCCAGCATTTT,CASSPGGQPQHF
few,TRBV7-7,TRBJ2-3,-,TGTGCCAGCAGCTTCTCTACCGGGACTGATACGCAGTATTTT,CASSFSTGTDTQYF
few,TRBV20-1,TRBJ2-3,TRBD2,TGCAGTGCTACGGGCGTAGCGGGTTCGGATACGCAGTATTTT,CSATGVAGSDTQYF
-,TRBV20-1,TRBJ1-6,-,TGCAGTGCTGGGAAGGAGCAAAATTCACCCCTCCACTTT,CSAGKEQNSPLHF
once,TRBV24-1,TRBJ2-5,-,TGTGCCACCAGTGTGAGCGATGGGATAGAGACCCAGTACTTC,CATSVSDGIETQYF
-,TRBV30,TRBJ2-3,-,TGTGCCTGGAAGATCGGTCCCCTCACAGATACGCAGTATTTT,CAWKIGPLTDTQYF
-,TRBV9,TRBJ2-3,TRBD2,TGTGCCAGCAGCGTAGTCGCGGGAGGGACAGATACGCAGTATTTT,CASSVVAGGTDTQYF
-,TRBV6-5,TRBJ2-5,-,TGTGCCAGCAGTTACGGAGAGACCCAGTACTTC,CASSYGETQYF
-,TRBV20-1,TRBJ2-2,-,TGCAGTGCTAGAGATCCCGGAACGCGGAACACCGGGGAGCTGTTTTTT,CSARDPGTRNTGELFF
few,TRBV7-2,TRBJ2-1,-,TGTGCCAGCAGCTTAGTGCCGGAGAAATACAATGAGCAGTTCTTC,CASSLVPEKYNEQFF
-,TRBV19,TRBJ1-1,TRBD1,TGTGCCAGTAGCACATACGACAGGGGGCCCTCCAAAGAAGCTTTCTTT,CASSTYDRGPSKEAFF
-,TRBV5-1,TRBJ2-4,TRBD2,TGCGCCAGCAGCTTGGGACTAGCGGGAGTTCTTGACATTCAGTACTTC,CASSLGLAGVLDIQYF
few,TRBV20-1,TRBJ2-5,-,TGCAGTGCTAGGTTACAGGGGGCGTCAGGCGGGAGGGTTTTTCAAGAGACCCAGTACTTC,CSARLQGASGGRVFQETQYF
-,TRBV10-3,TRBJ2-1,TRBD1,TGTGCCATCAGTGAGAGGACAGGGTCAGGTGAGCAGTTCTTC,CAISERTGSGEQFF
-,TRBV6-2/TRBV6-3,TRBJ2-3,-,TGTGCCAGCAGTCACTCTAACACAGATACGCAGTATTTT,CASSHSNTDTQYF
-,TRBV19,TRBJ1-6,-,TGTGCCAGTACAGGGGAGTATAATTCACCCCTCCACTTT,CASTGEYNSPLHF
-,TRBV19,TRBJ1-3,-,TGTGCCAGTAGTACCCCGCAGACCTCTGGAAACACCATATATTTT,CASSTPQTSGNTIYF
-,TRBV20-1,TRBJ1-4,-,TGCAGTGCTAGAGATGTGGGGCTAACTAATGAAAAACTGTTTTTT,CSARDVGLTNEKLFF
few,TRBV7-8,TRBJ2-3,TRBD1,TGTGCCAGCAGCAAAACGGGACAGGGACTACATACGCAGTATTTT,CASSKTGQGLHTQYF
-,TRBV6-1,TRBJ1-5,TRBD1,TGTGCCAGCAGGACCAGGGGGCCAGGCAATCAGCCCCAGCATTTT,CASRTRGPGNQPQHF
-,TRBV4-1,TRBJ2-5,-,TGCGCCAGCAGCCAAGTTAGCTTTTGGATTAGCGCTAGCCCAAAAGAGACCCAGTACTTC,CASSQVSFWISASPKETQYF
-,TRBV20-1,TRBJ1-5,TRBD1,TGCAGTGCTAGAGAGACAGGGACCGACCAGCCCCAGCATTTT,CSARETGTDQPQHF
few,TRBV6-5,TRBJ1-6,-,TGTGCCAGCAGTTCTAAGACCCTGAATTCACCCCTCCACTTT,CASSSKTLNSPLHF
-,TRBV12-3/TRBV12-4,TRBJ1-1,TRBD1,TGTGCCAGCAGCAAGGGACAGGGGAATAGGAACACTGAAGCTTTCTTT,CASSKGQGNRNTEAFF
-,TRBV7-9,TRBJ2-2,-,TGTGCCAGCAGCTTCTCCCGTGCGAACACCGGGGAGCTGTCTTTT,CASSFSRANTGELSF
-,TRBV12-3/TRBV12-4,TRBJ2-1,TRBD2,TGTGCCAGCACCCCAGGACTAGCGGGAGGGGAGCAGTTCTTC,CASTPGLAGGEQFF
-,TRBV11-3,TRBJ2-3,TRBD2,TGTGCCAGCAGCTCTGGACTAGCGGGAGGGGGCACAGATACGCAGTATTTT,CASSSGLAGGGTDTQYF
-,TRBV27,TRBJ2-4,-,TGTGCCAGCGACGAAGCCCAGAGTCGCATTCAGTACTTC,CASDEAQSRIQYF
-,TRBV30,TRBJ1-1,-,TGTGCCTGGAGCTCTAATATGAACACTGAAGCTTTCTTT,CAWSSNMNTEAFF
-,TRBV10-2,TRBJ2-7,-,TGCGCCAGCAACAACCAGGGCGCCGACGAGCAGTACTTC,CASNNQGADEQYF
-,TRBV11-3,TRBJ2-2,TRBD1,TGTGCCAGCGGGACAGGGGCACCCACCGGGGAGCTGTTTTTT,CASGTGAPTGELFF
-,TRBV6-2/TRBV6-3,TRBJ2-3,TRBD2,TGTGCCAGCAGTCGGACTAGCGGGCCTACCTATGATACGCAGTATTTT,CASSRTSGPTYDTQYF
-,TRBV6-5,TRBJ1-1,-,TGTGCCAGCAGTTCTGACGCGAACACTGAAGCTTTCTTT,CASSSDANTEAFF
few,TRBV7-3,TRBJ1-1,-,TGTGCCAGCAGCTTAACCGGGCGGCCGAACACTGAAGCTTTCTTT,CASSLTGRPNTEAFF
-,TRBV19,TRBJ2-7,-,TGTGCCAGTAGTATATACCCTACCAGAGGGTACGAGCAGTACTTC,CASSIYPTRGYEQYF
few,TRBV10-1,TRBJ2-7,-,TGCGCCAGCAGTGCTGGACATCCCTACGAGCAGTACTTC,CASSAGHPYEQYF
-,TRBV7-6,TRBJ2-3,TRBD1,TGTGCCAGCAGCTTAGCGGGACAGGTTCTATTT,CASSLAGQVLF
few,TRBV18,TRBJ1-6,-,TGTGCCAGCTCACCACCACCCGGGAGGAATTCACCCCTCCACTTT,CASSPPPGRNSPLHF
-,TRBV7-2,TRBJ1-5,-,TGTGCCAGCAGCTTAGGGCCTTCCAATCAGCCCCAGCATTTT,CASSLGPSNQPQHF
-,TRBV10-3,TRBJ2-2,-,TGTGCCACGGCCGATCCTCCGGGGGAGCTGTTTTTT,CATADPPGELFF